This record covers a single TCR beta chain. This clone's antigen is unknown. Base qualities are not recorded, but no much larger clone differs from it by a single base. Taken with the paper, the label for treatment or condition translates to: approximately nine-day PBMC culture with coronavirus spike peptide pools or control peptides (ViraFEST assay). The ViraFEST assay was used in the study, in which antigen-specific T cells were expanded with peptide pools and expanded clonotypes were subsequently identified by TCR sequencing. The positive SARS-CoV-2 PCR tests of the convalescent patients were dated from March to December 2020, before the Alpha, Beta and Delta variants emerged in the United States. Each well held 2.2 million or so PBMCs cultured with roughly 10 ug/ml peptide pools in IMDM containing around 4.5% human AB serum and 7.5 to 10 IU/ml IL-2. Half of the culture medium was replaced with fresh IL-2-containing medium on days 3 and 7. CD4+ T cells were isolated after approximately ten days of culture through negative selection using the EasySep CD4+ T cell isolation kit. Ficoll-Paque Plus gradient centrifugation was used to isolate PBMCs from whole blood, and the isolated PBMCs were then either used fresh or cryopreserved at -140C. Triplicate wells were generally used for each culture condition.

The library was prepared using PCR. DNA from cultured CD4+ T cells was subjected to TCR sequencing with the Oncomine TCR Beta short-read assay at the Johns Hopkins FTIC core. Genomic DNA was extracted from the cultured CD4+ T cells with the QIAamp micro DNA kit. The Oncomine TCR Beta libraries from cultured CD4+ T cells were pooled using unique dual indexes and then sequenced on an Illumina iSeq 100. As for how the authors treated the data: Non-productive sequences were removed, and CDR3s not starting with C, not ending with F or W, or shorter than 7 amino acids were discarded. Antigen-specific clonotypes were identified using the MANAFEST web application through comparison of peptide-stimulated wells with reference and other culture wells. For a clone to be called positive, the clone needed an FDR below 0.05, an odds ratio above 5, and a productive frequency above 0.1% in at least two of three replicate wells. A clonotype counted as cross-reactive if it showed significant expansion both in the SARS-CoV-2 spike wells and in at least one common cold coronavirus spike condition. Levenshtein distances (stringdist) and unrooted phylogenetic trees (ape) in R version 3.6.1 were used to assess CDR3 homology. TCRdb's own reprocessing of the public reads used fastp at Q25 and MiXCR and kept productive beta chains. Each CDR3 protein appears once, grouped with its most common genes and DNA. TCRdb's processing, not the study's, gives the V and J calls here. The sample profile shows some 14,000 distinct CDR3 sequences; about 28% of them were found once. Clones ranked in the top ten supply around a sixth of the sample.

The CDR3 holds 15 amino acids from the cysteine to the phenylalanine. Of the read, only the CDR3 DNA is kept; its 45 bases are in frame from base 1. Trimming removed 4 bases from V and 7 bases from J; the gene matches leave 7 bases unexplained. Per the germline V gene, MNHNS is the CDR1 and SASEGT is the CDR2. The data belong to a study of vaccination and CD4 T cells after COVID-19 (dated 2022 in TCRdb). About the study as a whole: Every convalescent patient had a positive nasal swab PCR test for SARS-CoV-2, with mild disease in nine or ten patients and severe disease in one. The convalescent cohort included six males and four females, with two Hispanic individuals, seven Caucasians, two Asians and one multiracial person. Participants received two doses of either the Pfizer-BioNTech BNT162b2 vaccine (n=8) or the Moderna mRNA-1273 vaccine (n=2). Post-COVID blood samples were collected from convalescent patients a median of approximately 93 days after diagnosis, with a range of roughly 30 to 170 days. The time from the second vaccine dose to post-vaccine blood sampling had a median of roughly 70 days and ranged from about 12 to 250 days. Overlapping spike peptide pools from SARS-CoV-2 and from the common cold coronaviruses HCoV-NL63, HCoV-OC43 and HCoV-229E were used as culture stimuli. As controls, cultures received a CEFX viral epitope pool (the positive control), an HIV-1 Nef peptide pool (the negative control), or no peptide at all. The spike-specific CD4+ TCR repertoire was compared before and after mRNA vaccination in approximately 9 COVID-19 convalescent patients and a handful of infection-naive healthy vaccine recipients. Broad study findings and their caveats: Among the post-vaccine SARS-CoV-2-reactive clones in convalescent patients, a median about 87% showed up only after vaccination, which suggests vaccine-specific priming. Relatively few convalescent patients were included in the study, and early timepoints after natural infection were not analyzed. An increase in the median number of SARS-CoV-2-reactive clonotypes from approximately 23 after infection to 38 after vaccination was observed, but the change was not found to be significant. Of the vaccine-specific clones found in convalescent patients, nearly all (304 of 307) were mono-reactive for SARS-CoV-2 spike instead of being cross-reactive with common cold coronaviruses.

The sequence was collected from a human donor with COVID-19. Recombination connected TRBV6-1 to TRBJ2-2, and 9 junctional nucleotides match TRBD1. The sample consisted of cultured CD4+ T cells from blood. The CDR3 protein: CASSGDRVRGGELFF. The nucleotides read TGTGCCAGCAGTGGGGACAGGGTTCGAGGCGGGGAGCTGTTTTTT.